The next 19 T cell receptor beta chains were all read from a single sample in a study of shared clonotypes between healthy human individuals. Assay used: immunoSEQ multiplex PCR; TCRdb lists only in-frame clones, some missing. The sample shows about half a million clones, 81% of them seen only once. Sequenced material: PBMCs. The source is a woman aged 40 to 50 in good health. Some clones in this sample may be carry-over from other donors' samples.

The chain joins TRBV12-5 to TRBJ1-4; unclear D gene. The germline V gene has CDR1 LGHNT and CDR2 FRNRAP. The CDR3 loop spans 16 amino acids. Deletions cut 1 base from V and 0 bases from J, with 9 bases between. CDR3 in amino acids: CASGLDQSSTNEKLFF. DNA for the CDR3: TGTGCTAGTGGTTTGGACCAGAGTTCAACTAATGAAAAACTGTTTTTT. Filled out from reference TRBV12-5 and TRBJ1-4, the complete variable domain reads DARVTQTPRHKVTEMGQEVTMRCQPILGHNTVFWYRQTMMQGLELLAYFRNRAPLDDSGMPKDRFSAEMPDATLATLKIQPSEPRDSAVYFCASGLDQSSTNEKLFFGSGTQLSVL.

This clone showed up just a few times. This sample also contains other DNA sequences that code for the same CDR3. This chain links TRBV5-1 with TRBJ1-1; D is undetermined. Trimming pared 0 bases from V and 5 bases from J, leaving 8 bases between. The CDR3 totals 13 residues. Germline assignment: CDR1 SGHRS and CDR2 YFSETQ. DNA of the CDR3: TGCGCCAGCAGCTTGGCCTTGGGGACTGAAGCTTTCTTT. It codes for CASSLALGTEAFF.

The chain has TRBV5-1 and TRBJ2-6; 10 bases align to TRBD2. Trimming at V came to 1 base and at J to 0 bases, leaving 4 bases not matched to a gene. The CDR3 extends over 18 amino acids. The V gene's germline CDR1 is SGHRS and CDR2 YFSETQ. CDR3 residues: CASSLTLAGISGANVLTF. CDR3 nucleotide sequence: TGCGCCAGCAGCTTGACACTAGCGGGAATCTCTGGGGCCAACGTCCTGACTTTC.

The chain recombines TRBV6-1 with TRBJ2-1; the match to TRBD2 covers 9 bases. V trimming: 5 bases; J trimming: 5 bases; junction bases outside the gene matches: 1. The CDR3 is made up of 13 amino acids. Per germline, CDR1 MNHNS and CDR2 SASEGT. CDR3 nucleotide sequence: TGTGCCAGCAGTTTAGCGGGAGACAATGAGCAGTTCTTC. This translates into CASSLAGDNEQFF.

About this clone itself: This CDR3 is also generated by other DNA sequences in the sample. The V and J genes are TRBV19 and TRBJ1-2, with a possible D match to TRBD1 (5 bases). The CDR3 contains 14 residues. V shed 3 bases and J shed 2 bases, with 10 bases lying between them. CDR1 is LNHDA, CDR2 SQIVND, per germline (reference sequence). The CDR3 DNA reads as TGTGCCAGTAGTATTAGCGGGGCGAACTATGGCTACACCTTC. This gives the protein CASSISGANYGYTF.

V gene TRBV10-3 combines with J gene TRBJ1-4, with D perhaps matching TRBD1 (5 bases). CDR3 length equals 14 residues. CDR1 is ENHRY, CDR2 SYGVKD, per germline. Between the trimmed V and J ends, which lost 11 bases and 0 bases, there was a span of 13 bases. DNA for the CDR3: TGTGCCGCCCGGGACTCCGCAACTAATGAAAAACTGTTTTTT. As protein: CAARDSATNEKLFF.

V is TRBV27 and J is TRBJ2-7; possible D gene TRBD1, 6 bases. The CDR3 has 14 residues. The germline gives CDR1 MNHEY, CDR2 SMNVEV (reference sequence). Trimming left V 3 bases short and J 1 base short, with 10 bases between. DNA of the CDR3: TGTGCCAGCAGTTTTGTGGACAGTTCCTACGAGCAGTACTTC. This sequence encodes CASSFVDSSYEQYF.

The chain joins TRBV10-1 to TRBJ2-1, with D unclear. The CDR3 is 13 amino acids. V was pared by 0 bases and J by 6 bases, with 6 bases between. Germline V gives CDR1 WNHNN, CDR2 SYGVQD (reference sequence). The CDR3 here is CASSESLSNEQFF. Written as DNA, the CDR3 is TGCGCCAGCAGTGAGTCCCTATCCAATGAGCAGTTCTTC.

In its sample, this clone was seen a few times. The genes are TRBV2 and TRBJ2-4, with D perhaps matching TRBD2 (6 bases). The V gene's germline CDR1 is SNHLY and CDR2 FYNNEI. Trimming shortened V by 4 bases and J by 14 bases, and 15 bases separated the two germline ends. The CDR3 spans 12 residues. The CDR3 protein is CASSGLGLEKYF. For the CDR3, the DNA is TGTGCCAGCAGTGGATTGGGACTGGAGAAGTACTTC.

The chain has TRBV9 and TRBJ2-7, with D possibly matching TRBD2 (5 bases). Germline values: CDR1 SGDLS, CDR2 YYNGEE. The CDR3 sequence is 14 residues long. Trimming cost V 2 bases and J 0 bases, with 9 bases left between them. The CDR3, as DNA: TGTGCCAGCAGCGTTACGGGAAACTCCTACGAGCAGTACTTC. The encoded protein is CASSVTGNSYEQYF.

The rearrangement joins TRBV28 to TRBJ1-1, with D unclear. This CDR3 contains 12 residues. Germline loops: CDR1 MDHEN, CDR2 SYDVKM. Trimming removed 3 bases at V and 3 bases at J, with 5 bases between. The CDR3 coding sequence is TGTGCCAGCAGTTTCAGGTACACTGAAGCTTTCTTT. It is translated as CASSFRYTEAFF. Together with reference TRBV28 and TRBJ1-1, the CDR3 gives the full variable domain: DVKVTQSSRYLVKRTGEKVFLECVQDMDHENMFWYRQDPGLGLRLIYFSYDVKMKEKGDIPEGYSVSREKKERFSLILESASTNQTSMYLCASSFRYTEAFFGQGTRLTVV.

The chain links TRBV6-8 to TRBJ2-7, with D possibly matching TRBD2 (6 bases). V shed 2 bases and J shed 3 bases, with 20 bases lying between them. This CDR3 region has 17 residues. The germline gives CDR1 MNHGY, CDR2 SAAAGT. The CDR3 DNA follows: TGTGCCAGCAGTTACGCAAGGTGCCCCGACGGGGGCTACGAGCAGTACTTC. It translates to CASSYARCPDGGYEQYF.

This clone occurred many times. The V gene is TRBV7-9, the J gene TRBJ1-2; D unclear. V gave up 4 bases and J gave up 4 bases, with 19 bases separating them. CDR3 size: 16 residues. The V gene's germline CDR1 is SEHNR and CDR2 FQNEAQ (reference sequence). The chain's CDR3 is CASSSHQAENSYGYTF. CDR3 nucleotide sequence: TGTGCCAGCAGCTCCCATCAGGCGGAAAACTCCTATGGCTACACCTTC.

This rearrangement joins TRBV7-3 to TRBJ1-1; D unclear. The germline V gene encodes CDR1 SGHTA and CDR2 FQGTGA. V shed 5 bases and J shed 11 bases, with 18 bases lying between them. This CDR3 region has 13 residues. The CDR3 sequence is CASSPGPPSRAFF. CDR3 DNA sequence: TGTGCCAGCAGCCCTGGACCCCCGTCTCGCGCTTTCTTT.

With regard to this clone: Relative to the germline gene, one junction end is altered; a read error may explain this. V is TRBV28 and J is TRBJ2-6, with 12 bases matching TRBD1. This CDR3 spans 17 amino acids. The germline gives CDR1 MDHEN, CDR2 SYDVKM. CDR3: CASRPGQGARGADVLTF. CDR3 nucleotides: TGTGCCAGCAGACCGGGACAGGGGGCGCGGGGGGCCGACGTCCTGACTTTC.

A word on this clone: This sample includes further DNA sequences coding for the same CDR3. The chain joins TRBV2 to TRBJ2-7; TRBD1 matches at 11 bases. This CDR3 region has 14 residues. Trimming cost V 7 bases and J 2 bases; bases outside gene matches: 4. Germline V gene data show CDR1 as SNHLY and CDR2 as FYNNEI. CDR3 nucleotides: TGTGCCAGCACTCCGGGACAGGGGGCCTACGAGCAGTACTTC. This translates into CASTPGQGAYEQYF.

This clone is classed as medium-sized. This CDR3 is also generated by other DNA sequences in the sample. The chain carries TRBV29-1 and TRBJ1-1, with D maybe TRBD1 (5 bases). This CDR3 comprises 14 residues. Trimming stripped 6 bases from V and 3 bases from J, with 17 bases between. The germline V gene has CDR1 SQVTM and CDR2 ANQGSEA. The CDR3 region has the DNA TGCAGCGTCCTCGGGTGGGGGTCGGACACTGAAGCTTTCTTT. This codes for CSVLGWGSDTEAFF.

In this sample, this clone turned up many times. The same CDR3 also results from other DNA sequences found in this sample. The rearrangement joins TRBV29-1 to TRBJ2-7; the match to TRBD2 covers 8 bases. Germline assignment: CDR1 SQVTM and CDR2 ANQGSEA. The CDR3 runs 13 residues. Losses at the gene ends were 1 base for V and 2 bases for J; bases not matched to a gene: 1. The CDR3 sequence: CSVEVSGTYEQYF. CDR3 bases: TGCAGCGTTGAAGTTAGCGGGACCTACGAGCAGTACTTC.

In regard to this clone: This is likely an artifact of a read error, given a far larger clone one base away. V is TRBV6-1 and J is TRBJ1-3; D is ambiguous. The CDR3 sequence is 15 residues long. With 1 base removed from V and 4 bases from J, the gap between germline ends came to 11 bases. Germline loops: CDR1 MNHNS, CDR2 SASEGT. The CDR3 nucleotides are TGTGCCAGCAGTGAAGAGGATGTCGGAGGAAACACCATATATTTT. Residues: CASSEEDVGGNTIYF.